One and the same sample provided the 6 T cell receptor beta chains below, sequenced in a study of regulatory T cells in long-lasting Graves disease. As to time point: persistent/refractory GD, antithyroid drugs over 5 years with positive TRAb. Extracted PBMC RNA gave rise to the TCR library. Building the TCR beta libraries relied on iRepertoire HTBI primers, and CDR3 regions underwent Arm-PCR. TCRdb re-called the multiplex PCR reads with MiXCR, one entry per CDR3 protein. The sample shows around 400,000 distinct CDR3 sequences, roughly a quarter of them seen only once. This material consisted of peripheral blood mononuclear cells (PBMCs), taken when the disease was refractory, from a patient treated with antithyroid drugs. All receptors derive from a female donor with Graves disease.

This clonotype was counted only a few times. The rearrangement links TRBV27 to TRBJ2-7, with 8 bases identical to TRBD1. From germline, CDR1 is MNHEY and CDR2 SMNVEV (reference sequence). J was trimmed by 3 bases and V by 8 bases; bases with no gene match: 12. The CDR3 totals 15 residues. CDR3 loop: CASAKEGQVFYEQYF. The CDR3 DNA is TGTGCCAGCGCAAAGGAGGGACAGGTGTTCTACGAGCAGTACTTC.

V usage is TRBV5-1 and J usage is TRBJ2-2; 7 bases are a match to TRBD2. V gave up 5 bases and J gave up 0 bases; unmatched junction bases: 4. Germline V gene lookup returns CDR1 SGHRS and CDR2 YFSETQ. There are 15 residues in the CDR3. The CDR3 loop reads CASSRGRANTGELFF. The DNA for the CDR3 is TGCGCCAGCAGTCGGGGGAGGGCGAACACCGGGGAGCTGTTTTTT.

This chain uses TRBV9 with TRBJ1-6, with D perhaps TRBD1 (5 bases). Germline V lookup: CDR1 SGDLS, CDR2 YYNGEE. This CDR3 comprises 13 residues. V was trimmed by 4 bases and J by 7 bases, leaving 9 bases between them. CDR3 sequence reads: CASSTGSNSPLHF. The CDR3 nucleotides are TGTGCCAGCAGCACAGGTTCCAATTCACCCCTCCACTTT.

J is TRBJ1-6 and V is TRBV24-1, with D hard to call. The CDR3 has 13 amino acids. Germline V gene data show CDR1 as KGHDR and CDR2 as SFDVKD. V was clipped by 5 bases and J by 7 bases, with 8 bases between them. The CDR3 DNA sequence: TGTGCCACCAGTGTCGCAGGCAATTCACCCCTCCACTTT. It encodes CATSVAGNSPLHF.

The table lists this clonotype with a few counts. The chain employs TRBV7-2 and TRBJ1-4, with 7 bases fitting TRBD1. CDR1 and CDR2 (germline): SGHTA, FQGNSA. V was pared by 8 bases and J by 8 bases, with 11 bases of the junction left unmatched. The CDR3 is 14 residues long. Here the CDR3 reads CASVRTGGREKLFF. CDR3 coding DNA: TGTGCCAGCGTCCGGACAGGAGGGAGGGAAAAACTGTTTTTT.

This clonotype was picked up a small number of times. The chain is built from TRBV9 and TRBJ2-7; the D is unclear. Germline assignment: CDR1 SGDLS and CDR2 YYNGEE. The V end lost 3 bases, the J end lost 0 bases, and 10 bases lay between the germline ends. The CDR3 length is 14 residues. The CDR3 DNA sequence: TGTGCCAGCAGCGAGACACTATACTCCTACGAGCAGTACTTC. It translates to CASSETLYSYEQYF.